The sequence of this T cell receptor beta chain was determined in a study of blood T cell repertoires in COVID-19. As for the study in general: T cells, B-cell-depleted T cells, or PBMCs provided the cDNA or gDNA that served as material.

The V end lost 4 bases, the J end lost 10 bases, and 14 bases lay between the germline ends. The CDR3 loop spans 14 amino acids. Germline CDR1 reads SGHTA; CDR2 reads FQGTGA. In the original processing: By means of reference gene primer amplification, nucleated cell counts were estimated. Data came from immunoSEQ multiplex PCR; TCRdb stores just in-frame clones and leaves some out. V and J calls and clone size are copied from that table; D and trimming were computed from the DNA. The data show about 58,000 clones, 90% seen once. This chain joins TRBV7-3 and TRBJ1-6; D possibly corresponds to TRBD1 (6 bases). What was sequenced was peripheral blood. The clonotype originates from a man in his fifties or sixties with active COVID-19. The CDR3 reads CASSSGAGSSPLHF. The CDR3 coding sequence is TGTGCCAGCAGCTCAGGGGCAGGGTCCTCACCCCTCCACTTT.